This record concerns one T cell receptor beta chain sequence. Its antigen is still unknown. This could be a read error, since a much larger clone is one nucleotide away. It was with a sample-barcoded 5' primer and a J-beta primer mix that a second PCR of roughly 7 to 11 cycles was run. MiXCR, run by TCRdb on the 5' RACE reads, gives a single entry per CDR3 protein. The sample includes 700,000 or so distinct CDR3 sequences, over 40% of them seen just once. Total RNA was isolated from each sample in quantities of at least 5.5 micrograms. This record belongs to a study of blood T cells in healthy people across ages. Study-level findings and limits: Aged donors had fewer naive CD4+ cells and lower diversity than long-lived donors.

V gave up 6 bases and J gave up 5 bases, with 11 bases separating them. The CDR3 loop spans 12 amino acids. From germline, CDR1 is MNHEY and CDR2 SVGEGT. The receptor's source is a man older than 75 in good health. Sequences were obtained from blood. The V and J genes are TRBV6-2 or TRBV6-3 and TRBJ2-7; D ambiguous. Written as DNA, the CDR3 is TGTGCCAGCAGCCCCAGACTTGACGAGCAGTACTTC. Protein: CASSPRLDEQYF.